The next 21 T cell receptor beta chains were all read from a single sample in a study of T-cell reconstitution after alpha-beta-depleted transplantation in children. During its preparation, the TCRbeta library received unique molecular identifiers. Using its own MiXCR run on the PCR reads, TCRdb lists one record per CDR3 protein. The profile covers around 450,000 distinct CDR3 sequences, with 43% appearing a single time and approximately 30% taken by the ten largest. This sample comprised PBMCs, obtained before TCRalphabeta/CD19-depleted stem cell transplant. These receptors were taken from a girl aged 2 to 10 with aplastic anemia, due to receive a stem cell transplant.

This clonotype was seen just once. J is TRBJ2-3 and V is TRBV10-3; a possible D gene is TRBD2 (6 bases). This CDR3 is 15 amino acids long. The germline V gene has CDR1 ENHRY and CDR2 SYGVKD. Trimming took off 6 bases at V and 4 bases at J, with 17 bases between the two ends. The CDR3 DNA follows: TGTGCCATCAGAGATGGCCGGGAGAGCTCAGATACGCAGTATTTT. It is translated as CAIRDGRESSDTQYF.

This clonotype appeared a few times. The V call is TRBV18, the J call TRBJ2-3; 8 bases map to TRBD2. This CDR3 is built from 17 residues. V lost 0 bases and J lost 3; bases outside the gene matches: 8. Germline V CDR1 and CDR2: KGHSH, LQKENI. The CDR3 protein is CASSPPKRELRTDTQYF. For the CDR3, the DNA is TGTGCCAGCTCACCACCGAAGCGGGAGTTACGGACAGATACGCAGTATTTT.

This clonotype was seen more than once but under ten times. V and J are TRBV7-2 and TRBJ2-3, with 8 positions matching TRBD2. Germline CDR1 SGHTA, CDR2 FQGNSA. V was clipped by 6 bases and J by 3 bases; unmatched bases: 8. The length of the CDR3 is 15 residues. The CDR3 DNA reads TGTGCCAGCAGGGGCGGGGGGATAAGGACAGATACGCAGTATTTT. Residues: CASRGGGIRTDTQYF.

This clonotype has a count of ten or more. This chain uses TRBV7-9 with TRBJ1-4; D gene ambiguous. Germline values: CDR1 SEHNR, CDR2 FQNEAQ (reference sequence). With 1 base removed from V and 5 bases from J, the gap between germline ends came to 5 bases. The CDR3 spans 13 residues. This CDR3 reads CASSLGGNEKLFF. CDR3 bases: TGTGCCAGCAGCTTAGGAGGGAATGAAAAACTGTTTTTT.

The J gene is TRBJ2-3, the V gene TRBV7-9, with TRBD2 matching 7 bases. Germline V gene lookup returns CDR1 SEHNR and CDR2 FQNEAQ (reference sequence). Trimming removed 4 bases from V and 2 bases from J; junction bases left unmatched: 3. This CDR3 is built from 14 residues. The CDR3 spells CASSSGTITDTQYF. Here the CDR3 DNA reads TGTGCCAGCAGCTCCGGGACTATCACAGATACGCAGTATTTT.

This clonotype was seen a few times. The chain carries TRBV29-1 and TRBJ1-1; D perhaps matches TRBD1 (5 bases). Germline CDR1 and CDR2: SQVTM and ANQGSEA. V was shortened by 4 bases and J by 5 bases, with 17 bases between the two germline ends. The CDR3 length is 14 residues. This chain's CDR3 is CSVARGAQGTEAFF. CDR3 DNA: TGCAGCGTTGCGCGCGGGGCCCAAGGGACTGAAGCTTTCTTT.

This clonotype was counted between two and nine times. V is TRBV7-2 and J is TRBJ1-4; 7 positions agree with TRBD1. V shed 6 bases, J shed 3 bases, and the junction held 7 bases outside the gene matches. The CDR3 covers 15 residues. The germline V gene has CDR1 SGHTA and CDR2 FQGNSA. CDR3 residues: CASSFPGTANEKLFF. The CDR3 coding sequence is TGTGCCAGCAGTTTCCCCGGGACAGCTAATGAAAAACTGTTTTTT.

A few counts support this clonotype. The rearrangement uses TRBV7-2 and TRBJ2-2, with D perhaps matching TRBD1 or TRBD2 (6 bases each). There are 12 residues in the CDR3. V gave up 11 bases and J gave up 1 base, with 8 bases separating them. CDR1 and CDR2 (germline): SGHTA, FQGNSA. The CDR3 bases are TGTGCCGGAGGGGGGAACACCGGGGAGCTGTTTTTT. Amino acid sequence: CAGGGNTGELFF. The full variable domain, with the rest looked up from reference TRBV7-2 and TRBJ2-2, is GAGVSQSPSNKVTEKGKDVELRCDPISGHTALYWYRQSLGQGLEFLIYFQGNSAPDKSGLPSDRFSAERTGGSVSTLTIQRTQQEDSAVYLCAGGGNTGELFFGEGSRLTVL.

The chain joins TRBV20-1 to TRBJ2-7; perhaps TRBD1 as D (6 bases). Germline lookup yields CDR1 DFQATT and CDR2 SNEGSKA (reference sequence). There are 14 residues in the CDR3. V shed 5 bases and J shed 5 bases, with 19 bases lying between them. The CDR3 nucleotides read TGCAGTGCTTTCGCACTCTCACAGGGCAACGAGCAGTACTTC. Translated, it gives CSAFALSQGNEQYF.

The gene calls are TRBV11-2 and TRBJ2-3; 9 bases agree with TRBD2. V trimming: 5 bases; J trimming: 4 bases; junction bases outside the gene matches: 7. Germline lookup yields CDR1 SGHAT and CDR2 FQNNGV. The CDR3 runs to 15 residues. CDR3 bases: TGTGCCAGCAGCATGATTAGCGGGAGAGCAGATACGCAGTATTTT. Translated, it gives CASSMISGRADTQYF.

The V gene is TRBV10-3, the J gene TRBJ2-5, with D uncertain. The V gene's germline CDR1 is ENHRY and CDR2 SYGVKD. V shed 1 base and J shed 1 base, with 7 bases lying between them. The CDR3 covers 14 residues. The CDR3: CAISEYAGQETQYF. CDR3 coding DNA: TGTGCCATCAGTGAGTACGCAGGCCAAGAGACCCAGTACTTC.

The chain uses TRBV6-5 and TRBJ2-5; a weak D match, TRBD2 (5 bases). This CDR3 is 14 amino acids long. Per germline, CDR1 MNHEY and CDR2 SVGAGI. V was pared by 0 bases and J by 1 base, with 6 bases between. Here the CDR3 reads CASSYSAGQETQYF. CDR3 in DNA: TGTGCCAGCAGTTACTCGGCGGGCCAAGAGACCCAGTACTTC.

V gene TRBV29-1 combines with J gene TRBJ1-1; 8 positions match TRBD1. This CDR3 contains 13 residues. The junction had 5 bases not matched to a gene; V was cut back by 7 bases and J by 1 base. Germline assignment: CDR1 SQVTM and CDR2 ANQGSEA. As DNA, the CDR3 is TGCAGCGCAGGGGGCGGGGGGAACACTGAAGCTTTCTTT. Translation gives CSAGGGGNTEAFF. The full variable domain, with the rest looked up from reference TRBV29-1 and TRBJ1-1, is SAVISQKPSRDICQRGTSLTIQCQVDSQVTMMFWYRQQPGQSLTLIATANQGSEATYESGFVIDKFPISRPNLTFSTLTVSNMSPEDSSIYLCSAGGGGNTEAFFGQGTRLTVV.

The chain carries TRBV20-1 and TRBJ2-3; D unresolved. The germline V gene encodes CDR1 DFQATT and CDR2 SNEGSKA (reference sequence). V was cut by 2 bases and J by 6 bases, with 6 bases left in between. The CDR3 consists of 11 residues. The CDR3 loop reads CSARSGDTQYF. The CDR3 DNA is TGCAGTGCTAGATCCGGGGATACGCAGTATTTT.

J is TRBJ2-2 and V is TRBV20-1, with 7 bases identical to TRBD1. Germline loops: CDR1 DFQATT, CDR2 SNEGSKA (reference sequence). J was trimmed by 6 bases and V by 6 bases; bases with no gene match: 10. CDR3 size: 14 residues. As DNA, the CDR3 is TGCAGTGCCACGACCCAGGGGGTGGCCGGGGAGCTGTTTTTT. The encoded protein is CSATTQGVAGELFF.

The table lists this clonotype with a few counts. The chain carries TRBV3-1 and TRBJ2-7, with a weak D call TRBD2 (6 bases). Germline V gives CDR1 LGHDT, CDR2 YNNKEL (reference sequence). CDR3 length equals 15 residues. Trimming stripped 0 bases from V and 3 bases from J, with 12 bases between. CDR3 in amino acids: CASSQEGGAVYEQYF. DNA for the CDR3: TGTGCCAGCAGCCAAGAAGGCGGGGCCGTCTACGAGCAGTACTTC.

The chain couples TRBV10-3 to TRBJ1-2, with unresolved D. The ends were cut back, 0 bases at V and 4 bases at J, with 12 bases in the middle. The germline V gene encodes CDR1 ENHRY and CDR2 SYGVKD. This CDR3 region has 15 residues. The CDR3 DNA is TGTGCCATCAGTGAGTCCCTTTATTGGGGCTATGGCTACACCTTC. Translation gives CAISESLYWGYGYTF.

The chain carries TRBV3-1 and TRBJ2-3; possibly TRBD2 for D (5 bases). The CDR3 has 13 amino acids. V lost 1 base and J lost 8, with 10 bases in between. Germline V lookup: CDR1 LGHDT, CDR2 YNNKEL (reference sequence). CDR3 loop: CASSQGTEGTQYF. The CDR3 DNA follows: TGTGCCAGCAGCCAAGGTACAGAGGGTACGCAGTATTTT.

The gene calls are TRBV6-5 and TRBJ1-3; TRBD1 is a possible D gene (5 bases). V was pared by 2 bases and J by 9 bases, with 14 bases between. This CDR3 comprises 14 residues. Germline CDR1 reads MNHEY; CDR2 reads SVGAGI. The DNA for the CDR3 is TGTGCCAGCAGTTACGACCGGGGACGCGGCACCATATATTTT. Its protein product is CASSYDRGRGTIYF.

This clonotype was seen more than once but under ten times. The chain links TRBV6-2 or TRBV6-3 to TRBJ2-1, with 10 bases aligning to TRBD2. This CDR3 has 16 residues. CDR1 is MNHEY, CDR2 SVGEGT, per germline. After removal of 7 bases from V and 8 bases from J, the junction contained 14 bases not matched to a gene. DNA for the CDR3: TGTGCCAGCAAAGATAGCCCGGGACTAGCGACGGATGAGCAGTTCTTC. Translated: CASKDSPGLATDEQFF.

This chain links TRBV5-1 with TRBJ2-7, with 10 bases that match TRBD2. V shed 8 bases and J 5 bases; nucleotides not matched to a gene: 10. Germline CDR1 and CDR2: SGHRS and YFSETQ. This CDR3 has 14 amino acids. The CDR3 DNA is TGCGCCAGTAAGACCTCCGGGACTAGCGACGAGCAGTACTTC. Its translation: CASKTSGTSDEQYF.